These 5 T cell receptor beta chains came from one sample sequenced in a study of T cell responses to AZD1222 COVID-19 vaccine (dated by TCRdb to the early 2020s). Library prep was done by the immunoSEQ multiplex PCR assay. TCRdb took this table from immuneACCESS and kept in-frame rearrangements with V and J called. Such tables lack part of the clones; where checked against another copy, unresolved V genes explain under half of the gap, and the rest is unexplained. The sample table contains 120,000 to 150,000 clones; only one count was recorded for about 91% of them. The ten largest clones add up to over 1.1% of the sample. The sample's time point label, in plain terms: baseline before first vaccination. The input for sequencing was peripheral blood, taken on day 0 of AZD1222 vaccination. These receptors originate from an adult in good health.

The J gene is TRBJ1-1, the V gene TRBV21-1. TRBV21-1 is listed as a pseudogene. CDR3 length: 17 residues. The CDR3 nucleotides read TGTGCCAGCAGCCCCCCTCCTCTGGGCCGGGTCTGCACTGAAGCTTTCTTT. Residues: CASSPPPLGRVCTEAFF.

This clone was picked up one time. This chain uses TRBV7-2 with TRBJ1-6, with unresolved D. V lost 4 bases to trimming and J lost 5 bases, with 15 bases between them. The CDR3 totals 16 residues. The germline CDR1 and CDR2 sequences are SGHTA and FQGNSA. The CDR3 reads CASSSAGVLNNSPLHF. The CDR3 nucleotides are TGTGCCAGCAGCTCCGCCGGGGTCTTGAATAATTCACCCCTCCACTTT.

The J gene is TRBJ2-1, the V gene TRBV18; TRBD1 aligns across 9 bases. Germline V gives CDR1 KGHSH, CDR2 LQKENI. J was trimmed by 7 bases and V by 5 bases; bases with no gene match: 3. The CDR3 contains 13 residues. CDR3 nucleotides: TGTGCCAGCTCAAAGGACAGGGGTAATGAGCAGTTCTTC. This translates into CASSKDRGNEQFF.

V gene TRBV27 combines with J gene TRBJ1-6; D not certain. The V gene's germline CDR1 is MNHEY and CDR2 SMNVEV (reference sequence). V lost 3 bases, J lost 8 bases, and 11 bases lay in between. This CDR3 is 14 amino acids long. The CDR3, as DNA: TGTGCCAGCAGTTTCGTGGGAGGTTATTCACCCCTCCACTTT. This gives the protein CASSFVGGYSPLHF.

The chain recombines TRBV19 with TRBJ2-2; D ambiguous. This CDR3 has 13 amino acids. Between the trimmed V and J ends, which lost 7 bases and 11 bases, there was a span of 17 bases. From germline, CDR1 is LNHDA and CDR2 SQIVND (reference sequence). CDR3 in amino acids: CASTVSPGLELFF. As DNA, the CDR3 is TGTGCCAGTACTGTCTCCCCCGGCCTTGAGCTGTTTTTT.